This TCR beta chain was documented in a study of T cell repertoires in cytomegalovirus infection. The wider study: Indicated by public TCR beta signatures were CMV infection and matching HLA type.

To note about this clonotype: The antigen is unknown.

A single record per CDR3 protein comes from TCRdb applying MiXCR to the reads. The sample includes hundreds of thousands of distinct CDR3 sequences, approximately 24% of them seen just once. Study-wide points: HLA-C-restricted CMV clonotypes gave the most frequent clonotype in two of eight donors. People with CMV and the relevant HLA were identified by cumulative public TCR beta family frequency.

The sequenced sample was CD8+ T cells from PBMCs. The source of this sequence is a human donor in good health (CMV status not recorded). Some clones in this sample may be carry-over from other donors' samples.

In DNA, the CDR3 is TGTGCCAGCAAGCTACTAGCGGGGGCCCCAGATACGCAGTATTTT. It is translated as CASKLLAGAPDTQYF. V is TRBV6-1 and J is TRBJ2-3; TRBD2 matches 11 bases. Looked up from germline, CDR1 is MNHNS and CDR2 is SASEGT. V lost 7 bases and J lost 4; bases outside the gene matches: 7. This CDR3 comprises 15 residues.